This TCR beta chain was observed in a study of PD-1 blockade in classical Hodgkin lymphoma. Across the study: Intravenous infusions of nivolumab 3 mg/kg reached patients every 2 weeks. Study-wide results and limits: Reports described newly diagnosed patients as having lower baseline TCR diversity than healthy donors. Patients newly diagnosed and complete responders had comparable baseline diversity. Possible causes of repertoire differences, disease activity or prior therapy, remain undefined.

Sequencing was performed with immunoSEQ multiplex PCR; in TCRdb, only in-frame clones are kept and a portion is missing. Of tens of thousands of clones in the sample, about four fifths were seen once. The CDR3 has 15 amino acids. The V and J ends lost 2 bases and 2 bases respectively, with 13 bases between them. Germline assignment: CDR1 KGHSH and CDR2 LQKENI. This clone has a handful of counts. Its cognate antigen is unknown. Brentuximab vedotin exposure varied among the patients, all of whom had relapsed after autologous stem cell transplantation. The study purified CD4+ T cells from thawed PBMCs using magnetic negative selection.

The chain links TRBV18 to TRBJ2-7; D possibly uses TRBD1 or TRBD2 (5 bases each). The sample was CD4+ T cells from blood, taken at baseline. The clonotype comes from a human donor with classical Hodgkin lymphoma. CDR3 loop: CASSPTGPVAYEQYF. The CDR3 DNA reads as TGTGCCAGCTCACCAACGGGACCTGTTGCCTACGAGCAGTACTTC.